This record looks at one TCR beta chain sequence and its context. Its antigen is not identified. Generated by immunoSEQ multiplex PCR, the TCRdb table keeps only in-frame clones and is missing some. The sample has 110,000 or so clones; 95% are singletons. The data stem from a study of cytomegalovirus exposure and HLA in healthy donors. Study observations and caveats: The study recorded fewer than 200 TCR beta chains that were cytomegalovirus-associated.

The CDR3 is 13 residues long. The germline V gene has CDR1 SGHAT and CDR2 FQNNGV. The J segment lost 6 bases and the V segment lost 6 bases, leaving 7 bases of the junction unmatched. This receptor was obtained from a woman between 18 and 30 years old in good health and CMV-seronegative. The chain has TRBV11-2 and TRBJ1-1; TRBD1 aligns across 7 bases. Sequencing input: PBMCs. CDR3 residues: CASRPDRAAEAFF. DNA of the CDR3: TGTGCCAGCAGGCCCGACAGGGCCGCTGAAGCTTTCTTT.